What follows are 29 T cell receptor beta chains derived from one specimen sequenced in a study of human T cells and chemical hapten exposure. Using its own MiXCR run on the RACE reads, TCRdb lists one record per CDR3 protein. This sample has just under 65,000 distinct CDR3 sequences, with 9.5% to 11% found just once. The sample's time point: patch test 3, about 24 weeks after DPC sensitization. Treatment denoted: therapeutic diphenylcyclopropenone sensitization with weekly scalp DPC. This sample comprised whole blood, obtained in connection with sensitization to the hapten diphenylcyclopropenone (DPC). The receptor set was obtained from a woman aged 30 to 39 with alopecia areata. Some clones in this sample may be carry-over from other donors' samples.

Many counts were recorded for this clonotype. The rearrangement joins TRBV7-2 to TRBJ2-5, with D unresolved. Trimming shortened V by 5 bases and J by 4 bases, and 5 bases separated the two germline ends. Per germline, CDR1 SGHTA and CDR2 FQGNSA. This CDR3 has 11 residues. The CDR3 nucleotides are TGTGCCAGCAGCGGCGGAGAGACCCAGTACTTC. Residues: CASSGGETQYF.

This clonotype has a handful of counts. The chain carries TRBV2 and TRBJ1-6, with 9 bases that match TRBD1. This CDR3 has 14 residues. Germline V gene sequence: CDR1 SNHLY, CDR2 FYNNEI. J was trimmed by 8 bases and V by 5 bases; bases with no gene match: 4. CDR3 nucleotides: TGTGCCAGCAGTCGGGGACAGGGCTATTCACCCCTCCACTTT. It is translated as CASSRGQGYSPLHF.

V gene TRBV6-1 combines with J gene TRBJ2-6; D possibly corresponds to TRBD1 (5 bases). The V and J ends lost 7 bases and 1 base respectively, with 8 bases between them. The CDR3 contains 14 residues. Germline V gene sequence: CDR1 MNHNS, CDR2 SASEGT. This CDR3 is CASTQGSGANVLTF. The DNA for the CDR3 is TGTGCCAGCACCCAGGGATCTGGGGCCAACGTCCTGACTTTC.

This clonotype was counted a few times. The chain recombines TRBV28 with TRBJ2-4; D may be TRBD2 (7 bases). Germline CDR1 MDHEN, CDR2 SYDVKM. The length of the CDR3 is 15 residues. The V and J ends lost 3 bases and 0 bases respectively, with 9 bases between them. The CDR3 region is CASSLGGLAKNIQYF. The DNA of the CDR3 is TGTGCCAGCAGTTTGGGGGGGCTAGCCAAAAACATTCAGTACTTC. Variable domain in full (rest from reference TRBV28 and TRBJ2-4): DVKVTQSSRYLVKRTGEKVFLECVQDMDHENMFWYRQDPGLGLRLIYFSYDVKMKEKGDIPEGYSVSREKKERFSLILESASTNQTSMYLCASSLGGLAKNIQYFGAGTRLSVL.

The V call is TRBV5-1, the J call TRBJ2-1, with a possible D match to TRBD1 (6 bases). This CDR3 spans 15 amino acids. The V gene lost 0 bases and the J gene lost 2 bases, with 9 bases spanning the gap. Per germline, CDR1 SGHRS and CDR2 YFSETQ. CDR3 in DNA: TGCGCCAGCAGCTTGGAGGCAGGGGCCTACAATGAGCAGTTCTTC. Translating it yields CASSLEAGAYNEQFF.

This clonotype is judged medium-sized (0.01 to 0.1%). The CDR3: CSGTAETQYF. The CDR3 DNA reads as TGCAGCGGGACAGCTGAGACCCAGTACTTC. This rearrangement joins TRBV29-1 to TRBJ2-5; possibly TRBD1 for D (6 bases). CDR3 length: 10 amino acids. Germline V lookup: CDR1 SQVTM, CDR2 ANQGSEA. Trimming removed 7 bases from V and 5 bases from J, with 8 bases in between.

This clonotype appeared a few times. CDR3: CASSQDLESSYNSPLHF. In DNA form, the CDR3 reads TGTGCCAGCAGCCAAGATCTCGAGAGCTCCTATAATTCACCCCTCCACTTT. V is TRBV4-2 and J is TRBJ1-6; D is ambiguous. V lost 0 bases to trimming and J lost 0 bases, with 9 bases between them. This CDR3 region has 17 residues. CDR1 LGHNA and CDR2 YNFKEQ come from the germline V gene.

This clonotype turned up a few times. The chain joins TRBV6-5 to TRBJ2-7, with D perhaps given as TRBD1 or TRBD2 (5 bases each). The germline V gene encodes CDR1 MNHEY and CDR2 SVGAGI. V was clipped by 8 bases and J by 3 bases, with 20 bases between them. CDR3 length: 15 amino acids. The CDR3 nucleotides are TGTGCCAGCCAAAGAGGGACGGAGAAGGACTACGAGCAGTACTTC. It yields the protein CASQRGTEKDYEQYF.

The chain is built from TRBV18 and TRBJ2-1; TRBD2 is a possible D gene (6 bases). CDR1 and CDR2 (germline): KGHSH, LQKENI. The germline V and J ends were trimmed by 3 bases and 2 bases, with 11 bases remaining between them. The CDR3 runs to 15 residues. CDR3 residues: CASSPPGTPYNEQFF. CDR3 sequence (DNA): TGTGCCAGCTCACCTCCCGGGACTCCCTACAATGAGCAGTTCTTC.

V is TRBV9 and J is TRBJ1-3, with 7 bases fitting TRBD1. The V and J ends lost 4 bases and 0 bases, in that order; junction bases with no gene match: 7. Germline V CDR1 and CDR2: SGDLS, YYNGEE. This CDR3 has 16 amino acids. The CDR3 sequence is CASSLNQGGSGNTIYF. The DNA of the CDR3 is TGTGCCAGCAGCCTCAACCAGGGGGGCTCTGGAAACACCATATATTTT.

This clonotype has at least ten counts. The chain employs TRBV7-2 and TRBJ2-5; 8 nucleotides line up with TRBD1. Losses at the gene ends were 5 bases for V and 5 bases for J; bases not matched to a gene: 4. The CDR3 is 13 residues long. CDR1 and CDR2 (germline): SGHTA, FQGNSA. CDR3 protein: CASSPGGSETQYF. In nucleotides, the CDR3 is TGTGCCAGCAGCCCAGGGGGCTCGGAGACCCAGTACTTC.

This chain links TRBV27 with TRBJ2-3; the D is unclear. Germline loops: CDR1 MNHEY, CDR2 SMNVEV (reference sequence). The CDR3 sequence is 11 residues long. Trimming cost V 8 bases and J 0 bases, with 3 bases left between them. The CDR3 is CASRSTDTQYF. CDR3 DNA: TGTGCCAGCCGAAGCACAGATACGCAGTATTTT.

CDR3 protein: CATSGYRDYQPQHF. CDR3 sequence (DNA): TGTGCCACCAGCGGATACAGGGATTATCAGCCCCAGCATTTT. The genes are TRBV15 and TRBJ1-5; a weak D match, TRBD1 (6 bases). The CDR3 runs to 14 residues. Germline lookup yields CDR1 LNHNV and CDR2 YYDKDF (reference sequence). Trimming stripped 5 bases from V and 5 bases from J, with 13 bases between. Based on the CDR3 plus reference TRBV15 and TRBJ1-5, the full variable domain is DAMVIQNPRYQVTQFGKPVTLSCSQTLNHNVMYWYQQKSSQAPKLLFHYYDKDFNNEADTPDNFQSRRPNTSFCFLDIRSPGLGDTAMYLCATSGYRDYQPQHFGDGTRLSIL.

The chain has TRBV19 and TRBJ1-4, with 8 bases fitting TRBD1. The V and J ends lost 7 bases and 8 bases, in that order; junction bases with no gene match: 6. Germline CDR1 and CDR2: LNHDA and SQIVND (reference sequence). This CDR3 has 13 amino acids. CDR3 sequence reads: CASTRQGLEKLFF. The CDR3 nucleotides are TGTGCCAGTACCCGACAGGGGTTGGAAAAACTGTTTTTT.

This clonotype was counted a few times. The CDR3 coding sequence is TGCGCCAGCAGCTTGTGGGGGCCGAGCGGGAGCTCCTACGAGCAGTACTTC. This gives the protein CASSLWGPSGSSYEQYF. The chain is built from TRBV5-1 and TRBJ2-7, with 8 bases aligning to TRBD2. With V trimmed by 1 base and J by 0 bases, 9 bases remained unmatched. This CDR3 has 17 amino acids. Germline V lookup: CDR1 SGHRS, CDR2 YFSETQ.

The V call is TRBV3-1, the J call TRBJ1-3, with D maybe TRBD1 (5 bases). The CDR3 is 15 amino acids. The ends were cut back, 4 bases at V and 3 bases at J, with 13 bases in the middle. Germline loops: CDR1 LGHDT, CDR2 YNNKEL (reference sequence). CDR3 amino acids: CASSRGIGIGNTIYF. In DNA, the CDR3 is TGTGCCAGCAGCCGGGGCATTGGAATTGGAAACACCATATATTTT. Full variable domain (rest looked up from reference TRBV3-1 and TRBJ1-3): DTAVSQTPKYLVTQMGNDKSIKCEQNLGHDTMYWYKQDSKKFLKIMFSYNNKELIINETVPNRFSPKSPDKAHLNLHINSLELGDSAVYFCASSRGIGIGNTIYFGEGSWLTVV.

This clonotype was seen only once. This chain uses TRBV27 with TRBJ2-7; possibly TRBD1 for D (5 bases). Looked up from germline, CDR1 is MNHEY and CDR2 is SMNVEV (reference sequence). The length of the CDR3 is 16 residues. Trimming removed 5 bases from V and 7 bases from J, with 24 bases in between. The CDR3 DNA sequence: TGTGCCAGCAGTCTAAGGTGGGCTGGGGCGAAAATGGAGCAGTACTTC. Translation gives CASSLRWAGAKMEQYF.

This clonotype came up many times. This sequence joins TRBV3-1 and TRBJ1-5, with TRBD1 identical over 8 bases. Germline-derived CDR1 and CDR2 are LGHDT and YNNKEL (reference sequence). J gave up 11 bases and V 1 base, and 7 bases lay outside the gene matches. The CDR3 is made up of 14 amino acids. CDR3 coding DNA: TGTGCCAGCAGCCAAGGGACAGGGTTTGTAGCCCAGCATTTT. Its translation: CASSQGTGFVAQHF.

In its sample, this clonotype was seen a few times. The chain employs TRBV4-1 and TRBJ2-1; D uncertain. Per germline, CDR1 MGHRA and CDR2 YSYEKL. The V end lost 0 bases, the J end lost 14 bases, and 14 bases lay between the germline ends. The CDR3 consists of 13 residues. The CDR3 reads CASSQDLAQPEFF. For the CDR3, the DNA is TGCGCCAGCAGCCAAGATTTGGCGCAACCCGAGTTCTTC.

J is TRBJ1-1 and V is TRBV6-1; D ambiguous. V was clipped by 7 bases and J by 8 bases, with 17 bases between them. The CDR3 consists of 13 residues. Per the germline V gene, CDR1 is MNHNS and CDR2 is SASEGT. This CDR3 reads CASIPGGKREAFF. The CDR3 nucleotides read TGTGCCAGCATCCCGGGCGGGAAAAGAGAAGCTTTCTTT.

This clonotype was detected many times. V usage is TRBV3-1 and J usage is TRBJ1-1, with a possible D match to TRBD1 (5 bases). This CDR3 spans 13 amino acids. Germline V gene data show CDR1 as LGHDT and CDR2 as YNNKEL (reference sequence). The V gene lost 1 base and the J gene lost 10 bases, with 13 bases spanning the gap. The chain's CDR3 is CASSQGVGTSAFF. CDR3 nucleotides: TGTGCCAGCAGCCAAGGAGTTGGGACCTCAGCTTTCTTT. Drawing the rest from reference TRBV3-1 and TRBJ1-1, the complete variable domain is DTAVSQTPKYLVTQMGNDKSIKCEQNLGHDTMYWYKQDSKKFLKIMFSYNNKELIINETVPNRFSPKSPDKAHLNLHINSLELGDSAVYFCASSQGVGTSAFFGQGTRLTVV.

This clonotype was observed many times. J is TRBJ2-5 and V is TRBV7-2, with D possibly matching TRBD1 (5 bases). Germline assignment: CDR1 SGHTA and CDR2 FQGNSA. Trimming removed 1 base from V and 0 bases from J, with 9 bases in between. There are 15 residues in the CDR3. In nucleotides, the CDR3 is TGTGCCAGCAGCTTAGTCGCAGGGAACCAAGAGACCCAGTACTTC. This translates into CASSLVAGNQETQYF.

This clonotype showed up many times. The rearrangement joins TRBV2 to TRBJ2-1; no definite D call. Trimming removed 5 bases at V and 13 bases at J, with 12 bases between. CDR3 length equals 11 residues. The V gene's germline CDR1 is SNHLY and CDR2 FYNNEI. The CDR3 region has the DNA TGTGCCAGCAGTCAGGCTATCCCTCAGTTCTTC. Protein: CASSQAIPQFF.

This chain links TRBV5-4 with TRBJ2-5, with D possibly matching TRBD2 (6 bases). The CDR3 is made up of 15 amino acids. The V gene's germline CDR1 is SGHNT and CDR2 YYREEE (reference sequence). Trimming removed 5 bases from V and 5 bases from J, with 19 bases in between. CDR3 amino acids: CASSDDIGGLETQYF. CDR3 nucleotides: TGTGCCAGCAGTGACGATATCGGAGGGCTGGAGACCCAGTACTTC. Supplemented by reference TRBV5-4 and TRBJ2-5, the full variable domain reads ETGVTQSPTHLIKTRGQQVTLRCSSQSGHNTVSWYQQALGQGPQFIFQYYREEENGRGNFPPRFSGLQFPNYSSELNVNALELDDSALYLCASSDDIGGLETQYFGPGTRLLVL.

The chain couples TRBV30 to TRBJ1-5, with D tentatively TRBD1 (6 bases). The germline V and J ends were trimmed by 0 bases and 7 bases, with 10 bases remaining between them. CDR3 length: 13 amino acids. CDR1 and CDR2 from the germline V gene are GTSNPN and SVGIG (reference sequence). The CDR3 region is CAWSVMGGQPQHF. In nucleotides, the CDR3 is TGTGCCTGGAGTGTTATGGGGGGCCAGCCCCAGCATTTT. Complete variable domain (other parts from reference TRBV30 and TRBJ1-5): SQTIHQWPATLVQPVGSPLSLECTVEGTSNPNLYWYRQAAGRGLQLLFYSVGIGQISSEVPQNLSASRPQDRQFILSSKKLLLSDSGFYLCAWSVMGGQPQHFGDGTRLSIL.

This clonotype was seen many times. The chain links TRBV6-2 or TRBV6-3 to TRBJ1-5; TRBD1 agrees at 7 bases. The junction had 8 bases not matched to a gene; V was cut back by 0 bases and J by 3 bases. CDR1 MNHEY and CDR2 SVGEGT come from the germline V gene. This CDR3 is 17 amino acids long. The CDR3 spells CASSYSVGQLNNQPQHF. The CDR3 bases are TGTGCCAGCAGTTACTCGGTGGGACAGCTCAACAATCAGCCCCAGCATTTT.

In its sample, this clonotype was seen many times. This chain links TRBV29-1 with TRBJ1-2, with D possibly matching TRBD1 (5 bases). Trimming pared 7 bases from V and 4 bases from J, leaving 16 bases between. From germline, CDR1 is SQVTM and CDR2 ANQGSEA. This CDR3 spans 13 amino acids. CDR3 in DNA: TGCAGCGCCAGAGGAGGGGTCGGCTATGGCTACACCTTC. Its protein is CSARGGVGYGYTF.

Written as DNA, the CDR3 is TGTGCCAGCAGTTACTTCGGGACAAATAATTCACCCCTCCACTTT. It yields the protein CASSYFGTNNSPLHF. V is TRBV6-2 or TRBV6-3 and J is TRBJ1-6, with D maybe TRBD1 (6 bases). Germline V gives CDR1 MNHEY, CDR2 SVGEGT. The CDR3 covers 15 residues. Trimming stripped 1 base from V and 5 bases from J, with 9 bases between.

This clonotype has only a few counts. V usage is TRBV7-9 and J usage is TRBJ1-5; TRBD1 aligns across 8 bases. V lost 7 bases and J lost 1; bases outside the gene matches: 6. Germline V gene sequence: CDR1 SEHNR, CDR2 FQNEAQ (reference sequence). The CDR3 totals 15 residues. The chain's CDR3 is CASTADRGSNQPQHF. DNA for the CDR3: TGTGCCAGCACCGCCGACAGGGGAAGCAATCAGCCCCAGCATTTT.